The 8 T cell receptor beta chains below all came from one sample that was sequenced in a study of OX40 agonist ivuxolimab in advanced cancers. TCRdb's copy holds only in-frame clones and misses some; the assay was immunoSEQ multiplex PCR. Of tens of thousands of clones in the sample, about 80% were seen once. The specimen comprised CD4+ or CD8+ T cells sorted from blood, sampled in a trial of the OX40 agonist ivuxolimab. These receptor sequences come from an adult with an advanced solid tumor such as melanoma, head and neck, liver or kidney cancer.

This clone has a single count. This sequence joins TRBV6-1 and TRBJ1-1; no definite D call. Germline V gene sequence: CDR1 MNHNS, CDR2 SASEGT. This CDR3 comprises 12 residues. V was pared by 5 bases and J by 4 bases, with 8 bases between. CDR3 sequence: CASSYGSTEAFF. The CDR3 coding sequence is TGTGCCAGCAGTTATGGGAGCACTGAAGCTTTCTTT.

V is TRBV7-1 and J is TRBJ2-5, with D uncertain. TRBV7-1 is filed as an ORF, its function uncertain. The CDR3 totals 13 residues. The ends were cut back, 5 bases at V and 0 bases at J, with 7 bases in the middle. The CDR3 region is CASSLENQETQYF. CDR3 bases: TGTGCCAGCAGCCTGGAGAACCAAGAGACCCAGTACTTC.

This clone was counted a single time. J is TRBJ1-5 and V is TRBV6-1; 10 positions match TRBD1. The V gene end was trimmed by 6 bases and the J gene end by 7 bases; junction bases not matched to a gene: 9. The CDR3 totals 15 residues. Germline V lookup: CDR1 MNHNS, CDR2 SASEGT. DNA of the CDR3: TGTGCCAGCAGCCTCGGGCGGGGACAGGGGCAGCCCCAGCATTTT. Translating it yields CASSLGRGQGQPQHF.

The chain recombines TRBV30 with TRBJ1-1; D possibly corresponds to TRBD1 (5 bases). Trimming took 3 bases from V and 1 from J, leaving 15 bases between them. The length of the CDR3 is 15 residues. Germline V gene data show CDR1 as GTSNPN and CDR2 as SVGIG (reference sequence). This chain's CDR3 is CAWRWLWGGNTEAFF. CDR3 nucleotides: TGTGCCTGGAGGTGGTTGTGGGGGGGGAACACTGAAGCTTTCTTT.

The V and J genes are TRBV5-1 and TRBJ2-5; D possibly matches TRBD1 or TRBD2 (5 bases each). V was pared by 1 base and J by 0 bases, with 10 bases between. The germline V gene has CDR1 SGHRS and CDR2 YFSETQ. There are 15 residues in the CDR3. The CDR3 region has the DNA TGCGCCAGCAGCTTGCACGGGACGTACCAAGAGACCCAGTACTTC. Translation: CASSLHGTYQETQYF. Using reference TRBV5-1 and TRBJ2-5 for the parts outside the CDR3, the full variable domain is KAGVTQTPRYLIKTRGQQVTLSCSPISGHRSVSWYQQTPGQGLQFLFEYFSETQRNKGNFPGRFSGRQFSNSRSEMNVSTLELGDSALYLCASSLHGTYQETQYFGPGTRLLVL.

V is TRBV9 and J is TRBJ2-2; 8 positions agree with TRBD2. Germline-derived CDR1 and CDR2 are SGDLS and YYNGEE. The CDR3 loop spans 16 amino acids. The trim removed 0 bases at V and 4 bases at J, leaving 5 bases unmatched. As DNA, the CDR3 is TGTGCCAGCAGCGTAGTACTAGCGGAGGCCACCGGGGAGCTGTTTTTT. It encodes CASSVVLAEATGELFF.

This chain uses TRBV14 with TRBJ2-4; 7 bases line up with TRBD1. Germline V CDR1 and CDR2: SGHDN, FVKESK. V gave up 1 base and J gave up 6 bases; unmatched junction bases: 9. CDR3 length: 16 amino acids. The chain's CDR3 is CASSQGVWTGRNIQYF. The CDR3 bases are TGTGCCAGCAGCCAAGGGGTATGGACAGGCCGAAACATTCAGTACTTC.

This chain links TRBV20-1 with TRBJ2-5; D remains unclear. The germline V gene encodes CDR1 DFQATT and CDR2 SNEGSKA (reference sequence). This CDR3 has 10 amino acids. V dropped 7 bases and J dropped 5 bases, with 8 bases sitting between them. The CDR3 DNA is TGCAGTGTTCTAGGGGAGACCCAGTACTTC. Its translation is CSVLGETQYF.